This TCR beta chain was sequenced during a study of T cell changes during pregnancy in multiple sclerosis. Sequenced by immunoSEQ multiplex PCR; TCRdb stores in-frame clones only, minus some. Of some 100,000 clones listed, more than 90% were seen once; the top ten hold over 2.5%. Looked up from germline, CDR1 is MNHEY and CDR2 is SMNVEV (reference sequence). The CDR3 has 16 amino acids. Trimming pared 8 bases from V and 3 bases from J, leaving 20 bases between. J is TRBJ1-5 and V is TRBV27, with D perhaps matching TRBD1 (5 bases). The receptor was derived from a female donor with multiple sclerosis, enrolled in a pregnancy study. This material consisted of peripheral blood, taken in the second trimester of pregnancy. The CDR3: CASSKGGGLVNQPQHF. CDR3 bases: TGTGCCAGCTCAAAAGGCGGGGGGTTGGTCAATCAGCCCCAGCATTTT.